The 30 T cell receptor beta chains in this list originate from one sample, sequenced in a study of blood T cells in healthy people across ages (dated by TCRdb to between 2015 and 2017). Preparation of the library involved 5' RACE. Sequencing used an Illumina HiSeq 2500. A second about 7 to 12 cycle PCR used a sample-barcoded 5' primer and a J-beta primer mix. The public reads were run again by TCRdb, first through fastp at Q25 and then through MiXCR, and only productive beta chains were kept. Every entry covers one CDR3 protein and lists the most common genes and DNA from its rows. The table for this sample lists 600,000 to 850,000 distinct CDR3 sequences; approximately 25% of them were counted only once. 9.4% of the sample is taken by the ten largest. The sample also formed part of further work on T cells of mothers and their children.

The material sequenced was blood. The receptors here all came from a boy younger than 18 in good health.

A few counts support this clonotype. This chain uses TRBV7-3 with TRBJ2-5; the match to TRBD2 covers 8 bases. J lost 6 bases, V lost 6 bases, and 6 bases had no gene match. The CDR3 contains 13 residues. Looked up from germline, CDR1 is SGHTA and CDR2 is FQGTGA. The chain's CDR3 is CASSSSGFQTQYF. The DNA for the CDR3 is TGTGCCAGCAGTTCTAGCGGGTTTCAGACCCAGTACTTC.

This clonotype has just a few counts. One junction end does not reproduce the germline sequence, and a read error may be involved. The rearrangement joins TRBV5-5 to TRBJ2-7; 8 positions match TRBD1. The CDR3 length is 15 residues. The germline gives CDR1 SGHKS, CDR2 YYEKEE (reference sequence). CDR3 in DNA: TGTGCCAGCAGGATAACAGGGGGAAGCTCCCACGAGCAGTACTTC. Its translation: CASRITGGSSHEQYF.

The V gene is TRBV15, the J gene TRBJ2-1; TRBD2 matches 11 bases. Trimming cost V 0 bases and J 6 bases; bases outside gene matches: 1. CDR1 and CDR2 (germline): LNHNV, YYDKDF (reference sequence). CDR3 length equals 15 residues. The CDR3 region is CATSRDTSGSNEQFF. Written as DNA, the CDR3 is TGTGCCACCAGCAGAGATACTAGCGGGAGCAATGAGCAGTTCTTC. Full variable domain (outside the CDR3, taken from reference TRBV15 and TRBJ2-1): DAMVIQNPRYQVTQFGKPVTLSCSQTLNHNVMYWYQQKSSQAPKLLFHYYDKDFNNEADTPDNFQSRRPNTSFCFLDIRSPGLGDTAMYLCATSRDTSGSNEQFFGPGTRLTVL.

This clonotype was counted between two and nine times. The J gene is TRBJ2-3, the V gene TRBV10-1; a possible D gene is TRBD2 (6 bases). This CDR3 spans 13 amino acids. Looked up from germline, CDR1 is WNHNN and CDR2 is SYGVQD (reference sequence). Deletions cut 10 bases from V and 1 base from J, with 12 bases between. This chain's CDR3 is CATRASGTDTQYF. CDR3 bases: TGCGCCACCCGGGCTAGCGGCACAGATACGCAGTATTTT.

This chain uses TRBV27 with TRBJ2-1; D is unresolved. CDR1 is MNHEY and CDR2 is SMNVEV in the germline V gene (reference sequence). This CDR3 is 13 amino acids long. Trimming removed 9 bases at V and 0 bases at J, with 9 bases between. DNA for the CDR3: TGTGCCAGTAAAACAGTCTCCTACAATGAGCAGTTCTTC. Protein: CASKTVSYNEQFF.

A remark on this clonotype: At one end the junction does not follow the germline gene, possibly because of a read error. The genes are TRBV10-1 and TRBJ2-3; TRBD1 matches 7 bases. The CDR3 has 15 residues. CDR1 and CDR2 from the germline V gene are WNHNN and SYGVQD (reference sequence). The CDR3 region is CASSEGTASTDTQYF. The CDR3 DNA follows: TGTGCCAGCAGCGAGGGGACAGCCAGCACAGATACGCAGTATTTT.

This clonotype was detected many times. The chain links TRBV7-3 to TRBJ2-5, with D hard to call. CDR1 and CDR2 (germline): SGHTA, FQGTGA. This CDR3 spans 13 amino acids. The V and J ends lost 2 bases and 2 bases respectively, with 6 bases between them. As DNA, the CDR3 is TGTGCCAGCAGCTTAGCGGTACAAGAGACCCAGTACTTC. This sequence encodes CASSLAVQETQYF. The entire variable domain, with the rest obtained from reference TRBV7-3 and TRBJ2-5, is as follows: GAGVSQTPSNKVTEKGKYVELRCDPISGHTALYWYRQSLGQGPEFLIYFQGTGAADDSGLPNDRFFAVRPEGSVSTLKIQRTERGDSAVYLCASSLAVQETQYFGPGTRLLVL.

This clonotype turned up a few times. The J gene is TRBJ2-1, the V gene TRBV29-1; 14 positions agree with TRBD2. The CDR3 length is 15 residues. Germline CDR1 reads SQVTM; CDR2 reads ANQGSEA. J gave up 4 bases and V 3 bases, and 2 bases lay outside the gene matches. The DNA for the CDR3 is TGCAGCGTTGAGGGACTAGCGGGGGTTTACAATGAGCAGTTCTTC. Translated, it gives CSVEGLAGVYNEQFF.

The table lists this clonotype with a few counts. The rearrangement joins TRBV6-1 to TRBJ2-7; D is possibly TRBD2 (6 bases). CDR1 is MNHNS, CDR2 SASEGT, per germline. Deletions cut 4 bases from V and 4 bases from J, with 11 bases between. This CDR3 has 13 residues. In DNA, the CDR3 is TGTGCCAGCAGTGGAGAAGGGAGGTACGAGCAGTACTTC. Amino acid sequence: CASSGEGRYEQYF.

J is TRBJ1-1 and V is TRBV19; 7 nucleotides agree with TRBD1. The CDR3 runs 15 residues. Germline V gene data show CDR1 as LNHDA and CDR2 as SQIVND (reference sequence). V lost 5 bases, J lost 5 bases, and 11 bases stayed unmatched. CDR3 coding DNA: TGTGCCAGTAGTCTCTCGAGGACAGGCGGTACTGAAGCTTTCTTT. This sequence encodes CASSLSRTGGTEAFF.

This clonotype came up a few times. The genes are TRBV24-1 and TRBJ2-5; D is perhaps TRBD2 (7 bases). This CDR3 comprises 16 residues. Trimming removed 3 bases from V and 4 bases from J, with 17 bases in between. CDR1 is KGHDR, CDR2 SFDVKD, per germline. The CDR3 reads CATSDRGGLSRETQYF. The CDR3 DNA follows: TGTGCCACCAGTGATAGGGGGGGACTTAGTAGAGAGACCCAGTACTTC.

In this sample, this clonotype turned up a few times. The chain has TRBV5-1 and TRBJ1-1; 9 nucleotides match TRBD1. J gave up 0 bases and V 4 bases, and 1 base lay outside the gene matches. CDR3 length: 14 amino acids. CDR1 and CDR2 from the germline V gene are SGHRS and YFSETQ. CDR3 region: CASSGQGMNTEAFF. In DNA form, the CDR3 reads TGCGCCAGCAGCGGACAGGGGATGAACACTGAAGCTTTCTTT. Using reference TRBV5-1 and TRBJ1-1 for the parts outside the CDR3, the full variable domain is KAGVTQTPRYLIKTRGQQVTLSCSPISGHRSVSWYQQTPGQGLQFLFEYFSETQRNKGNFPGRFSGRQFSNSRSEMNVSTLELGDSALYLCASSGQGMNTEAFFGQGTRLTVV.

The chain recombines TRBV19 with TRBJ1-5, with a weak D call TRBD1 (6 bases). V lost 6 bases and J lost 4, with 13 bases in between. Germline V gives CDR1 LNHDA, CDR2 SQIVND (reference sequence). The CDR3 is made up of 14 amino acids. The CDR3 region is CASSPGDGNQPQHF. The DNA for the CDR3 is TGTGCCAGTAGCCCAGGGGACGGTAATCAGCCCCAGCATTTT.

The chain employs TRBV20-1 and TRBJ1-1; D is unresolved. V was cut by 8 bases and J by 1 base, with 5 bases left in between. Germline CDR1 is DFQATT and CDR2 is SNEGSKA (reference sequence). The CDR3 totals 10 residues. The CDR3, as DNA: TGCAGTCCTGGGAACACTGAAGCTTTCTTT. Translating it yields CSPGNTEAFF.

The genes are TRBV20-1 and TRBJ2-7; maybe TRBD2 (5 bases). V shed 0 bases and J shed 6 bases, with 15 bases lying between them. Germline V gives CDR1 DFQATT, CDR2 SNEGSKA (reference sequence). This CDR3 has 14 amino acids. CDR3 amino acids: CSARDPTSGREQYF. CDR3 DNA sequence: TGCAGTGCTAGAGATCCTACGAGCGGCCGCGAGCAGTACTTC.

CDR3 nucleotides: TGTGCCAGCAGCTTAGGAGGGGGCCCCGGGGAGCTGTTTTTT. Its translation is CASSLGGGPGELFF. This chain connects TRBV7-6 to TRBJ2-2, with 7 bases lining up with TRBD1. Looked up from germline, CDR1 is SGHVS and CDR2 is FNYEAQ. The trim removed 1 base at V and 6 bases at J, leaving 2 bases unmatched. This CDR3 has 14 residues. Supplemented by reference TRBV7-6 and TRBJ2-2, the full variable domain reads GAGVSQSPRYKVTKRGQDVALRCDPISGHVSLYWYRQALGQGPEFLTYFNYEAQQDKSGLPNDRFSAERPEGSISTLTIQRTEQRDSAMYRCASSLGGGPGELFFGEGSRLTVL.

As for this clonotype: This is likely a read error, given that the CDR3 carries no conserved phenylalanine or tryptophan at its end. The J gene is TRBJ2-1, the V gene TRBV20-1, with TRBD2 matching over 9 bases. In germline, CDR1 is DFQATT, CDR2 SNEGSKA (reference sequence). CDR3 length equals 14 residues. V trimming: 5 bases; J trimming: 0 bases; junction bases outside the gene matches: 2. The CDR3 DNA reads as TGCAGTGCTGATAGCGGGAGCTCCTACAATGAGCAGTTCCTC. Translation gives CSADSGSSYNEQFL.

The CDR3 region is CASSQVGTGYYEQYF. The CDR3 DNA reads TGCGCCAGCAGCCAAGTTGGGACAGGTTACTACGAGCAGTACTTC. The chain combines TRBV4-3 with TRBJ2-7, with 8 bases aligning to TRBD1. Germline lookup yields CDR1 LGHNA and CDR2 YSLEER. Trimming at V came to 1 base and at J to 3 bases, leaving 5 bases not matched to a gene. The CDR3 contains 15 residues.

This clonotype was detected a few times. This sequence joins TRBV28 and TRBJ2-5; TRBD2 matches at 13 bases. This CDR3 spans 16 amino acids. With 5 bases clipped from V and 5 bases from J, the junction kept 8 bases outside the gene matches. Looked up from germline, CDR1 is MDHEN and CDR2 is SYDVKM. CDR3: CASSKTRTSGGETQYF. CDR3 nucleotide sequence: TGTGCCAGCAGTAAGACCAGGACTAGCGGGGGCGAGACCCAGTACTTC.

V and J are TRBV29-1 and TRBJ2-1; 12 positions agree with TRBD2. The end of the DNA aligns better with TRBJ2-5, so the J call may be wrong. This CDR3 is built from 14 residues. Germline V CDR1 and CDR2: SQVTM, ANQGSEA. CDR3 DNA: TGCAGCGTTGGGACTAGCGGGACGCTTCGGGCCCAGTACTTC. The encoded protein is CSVGTSGTLRAQYF.

V gene TRBV9 combines with J gene TRBJ1-2; no clear D gene. Trimming cost V 3 bases and J 4 bases, with 10 bases left between them. This CDR3 spans 13 amino acids. The germline V gene has CDR1 SGDLS and CDR2 YYNGEE. The CDR3 DNA sequence: TGTGCCAGCAGCGAAGCTATGGGCTATGGCTACACCTTC. Amino acids: CASSEAMGYGYTF.

In this sample, this clonotype turned up a few times. The chain uses TRBV7-3 and TRBJ2-2; the D call may be TRBD1 or TRBD2 (5 bases each). Germline CDR1 and CDR2: SGHTA and FQGTGA. The CDR3 covers 16 residues. Trimming removed 4 bases at V and 1 base at J, with 13 bases between. CDR3 in amino acids: CASSSHGTQNTGELFF. In DNA, the CDR3 is TGTGCCAGCAGCTCCCATGGGACCCAGAACACCGGGGAGCTGTTTTTT. Complete variable domain (other parts from reference TRBV7-3 and TRBJ2-2): GAGVSQTPSNKVTEKGKYVELRCDPISGHTALYWYRQSLGQGPEFLIYFQGTGAADDSGLPNDRFFAVRPEGSVSTLKIQRTERGDSAVYLCASSSHGTQNTGELFFGEGSRLTVL.

The rearrangement joins TRBV18 to TRBJ1-1; tentatively, D is TRBD1 (6 bases). The CDR3 is 15 residues long. Germline V gene lookup returns CDR1 KGHSH and CDR2 LQKENI. V was trimmed by 4 bases and J by 0 bases, leaving 12 bases between them. The CDR3: CASSRDGGVNTEAFF. In nucleotides, the CDR3 is TGTGCCAGCTCACGGGACGGGGGCGTGAACACTGAAGCTTTCTTT.

The chain couples TRBV4-3 to TRBJ2-5; TRBD1 might be the D (6 bases). The assigned J gene may be wrong: the sequence end matches TRBJ2-7 better. The CDR3 is 14 residues long. Looked up from germline, CDR1 is LGHNA and CDR2 is YSLEER. The CDR3 nucleotides are TGCGCCAGCAGCCAAGATTACAGGGAATACGAGCAGTACTTC. This translates into CASSQDYREYEQYF.

This clonotype was seen a handful of times. The gene calls are TRBV12-3 or TRBV12-4 and TRBJ2-3; a weak D match, TRBD1 (5 bases). Trimming pared 2 bases from V and 0 bases from J, leaving 6 bases between. This CDR3 contains 14 residues. The CDR3 reads CASSLKGSTDTQYF. CDR3 coding DNA: TGTGCCAGCAGTTTAAAGGGGAGCACAGATACGCAGTATTTT.

The chain joins TRBV12-3 or TRBV12-4 to TRBJ2-1, with D hard to call. Trimming pared 6 bases from V and 4 bases from J, leaving 16 bases between. This CDR3 comprises 15 residues. CDR3 sequence (DNA): TGTGCCAGCAGCCCTAACTTTGATGCGTACAATGAGCAGTTCTTC. Translating gives CASSPNFDAYNEQFF.

In this sample, this clonotype turned up a few times. The rearrangement uses TRBV6-6 and TRBJ2-5; no firm D call. Trimming removed 0 bases at V and 4 bases at J, with 6 bases between. Germline CDR1 and CDR2: MNHNY and SVGAGI (reference sequence). This CDR3 is 13 amino acids long. CDR3 protein: CASSYSRLETQYF. As DNA, the CDR3 is TGTGCCAGCAGTTACTCCCGGTTAGAGACCCAGTACTTC.

The CDR3 loop reads CASSRALGAFNEQFF. CDR3 bases: TGTGCCAGCAGCAGGGCCTTAGGGGCCTTCAATGAGCAGTTCTTC. The chain employs TRBV14 and TRBJ2-1; a weak D match, TRBD1 (5 bases). The CDR3 has 15 amino acids. With 5 bases removed from V and 6 bases from J, the gap between germline ends came to 17 bases. Germline CDR1 and CDR2: SGHDN and FVKESK.

A few counts support this clonotype. The rearrangement uses TRBV4-3 and TRBJ2-7, with 7 bases that match TRBD2. V shed 0 bases, J shed 3 bases, and the junction held 2 bases outside the gene matches. This CDR3 is built from 14 residues. The V gene's germline CDR1 is LGHNA and CDR2 YSLEER. This CDR3 reads CASSQDGGGYEQYF. CDR3 DNA sequence: TGCGCCAGCAGCCAAGATGGCGGGGGCTACGAGCAGTACTTC.

The chain links TRBV6-2 or TRBV6-3 to TRBJ2-5; TRBD1 is a possible D gene (6 bases). V lost 5 bases, J lost 0 bases, and 10 bases lay in between. The CDR3 loop spans 14 amino acids. Germline assignment: CDR1 MNHEY and CDR2 SVGEGT. CDR3 sequence reads: CASSPGTNQETQYF. CDR3 DNA: TGTGCCAGCAGTCCCGGGACAAACCAAGAGACCCAGTACTTC.